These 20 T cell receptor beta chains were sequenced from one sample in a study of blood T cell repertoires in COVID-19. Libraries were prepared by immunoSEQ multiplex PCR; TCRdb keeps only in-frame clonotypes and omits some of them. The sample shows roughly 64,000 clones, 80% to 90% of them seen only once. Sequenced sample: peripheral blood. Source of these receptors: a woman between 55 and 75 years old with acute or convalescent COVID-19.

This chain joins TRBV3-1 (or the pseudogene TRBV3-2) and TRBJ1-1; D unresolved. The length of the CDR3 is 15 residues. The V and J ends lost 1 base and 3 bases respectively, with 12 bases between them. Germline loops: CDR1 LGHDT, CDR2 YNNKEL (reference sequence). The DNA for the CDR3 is TGTGCCAGCAGCCAAGTAATGGTTCGGGACACTGAAGCTTTCTTT. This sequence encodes CASSQVMVRDTEAFF.

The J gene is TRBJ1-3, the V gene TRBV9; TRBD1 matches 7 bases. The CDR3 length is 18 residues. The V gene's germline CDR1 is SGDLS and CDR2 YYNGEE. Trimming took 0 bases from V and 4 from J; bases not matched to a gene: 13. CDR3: CASSVAWEGGASGNTIYF. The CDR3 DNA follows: TGTGCCAGCAGCGTAGCTTGGGAAGGGGGCGCATCAGGAAACACCATATATTTT.

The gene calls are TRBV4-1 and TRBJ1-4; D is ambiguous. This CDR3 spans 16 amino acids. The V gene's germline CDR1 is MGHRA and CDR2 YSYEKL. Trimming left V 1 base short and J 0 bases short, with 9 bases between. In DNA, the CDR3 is TGCGCCAGCAGCCAAGGAGGCCTTGCAACTAATGAAAAACTGTTTTTT. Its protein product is CASSQGGLATNEKLFF.

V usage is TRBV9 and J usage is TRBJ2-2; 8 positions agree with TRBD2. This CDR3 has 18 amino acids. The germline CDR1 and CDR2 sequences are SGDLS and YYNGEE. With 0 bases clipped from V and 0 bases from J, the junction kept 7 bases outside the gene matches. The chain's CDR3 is CASSVEGGGPSNTGELFF. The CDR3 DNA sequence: TGTGCCAGCAGCGTAGAAGGCGGGGGGCCGTCGAACACCGGGGAGCTGTTTTTT.

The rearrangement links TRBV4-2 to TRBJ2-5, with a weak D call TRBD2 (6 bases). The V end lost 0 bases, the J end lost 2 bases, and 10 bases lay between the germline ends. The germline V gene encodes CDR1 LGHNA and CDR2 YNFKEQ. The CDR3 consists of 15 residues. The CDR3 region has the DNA TGTGCCAGCAGCCAAGACGACGGGGGACAAGAGACCCAGTACTTC. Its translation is CASSQDDGGQETQYF.

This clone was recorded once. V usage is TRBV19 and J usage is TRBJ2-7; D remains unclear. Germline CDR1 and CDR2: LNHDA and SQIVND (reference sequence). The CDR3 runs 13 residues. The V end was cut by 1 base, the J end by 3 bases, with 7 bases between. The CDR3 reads CASSIGPIYEQYF. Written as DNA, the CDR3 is TGTGCCAGTAGTATAGGTCCCATCTACGAGCAGTACTTC.

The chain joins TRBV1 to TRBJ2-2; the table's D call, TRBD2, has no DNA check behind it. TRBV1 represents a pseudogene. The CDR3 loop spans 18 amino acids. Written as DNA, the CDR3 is TGCACCAGCAGCCAAGTGCTAGCGGGGGGGCGAAACACCGGGGAGCTGTTTTTT. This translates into CTSSQVLAGGRNTGELFF.

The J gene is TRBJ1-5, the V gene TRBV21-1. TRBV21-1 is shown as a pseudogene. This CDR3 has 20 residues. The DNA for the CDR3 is TGTGCCGAAGACGAGGACGACAAGAGCGGGGAACAAGGGGGTTATCAGCCCCAGCATTTT. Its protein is CAEDEDDKSGEQGGYQPQHF.

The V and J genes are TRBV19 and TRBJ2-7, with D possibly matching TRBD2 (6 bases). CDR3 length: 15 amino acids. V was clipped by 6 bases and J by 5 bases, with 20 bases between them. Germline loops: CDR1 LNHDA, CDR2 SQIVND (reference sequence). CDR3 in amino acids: CASSSIGGGVDEQYF. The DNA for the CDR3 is TGTGCCAGTAGCTCAATCGGAGGCGGGGTTGACGAGCAGTACTTC.

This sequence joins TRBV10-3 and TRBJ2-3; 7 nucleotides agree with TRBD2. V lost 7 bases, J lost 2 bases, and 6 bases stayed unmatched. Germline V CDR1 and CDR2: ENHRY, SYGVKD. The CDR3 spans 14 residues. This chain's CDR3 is CAINLAANTDTQYF. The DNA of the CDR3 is TGTGCCATCAATCTAGCGGCGAACACAGATACGCAGTATTTT.

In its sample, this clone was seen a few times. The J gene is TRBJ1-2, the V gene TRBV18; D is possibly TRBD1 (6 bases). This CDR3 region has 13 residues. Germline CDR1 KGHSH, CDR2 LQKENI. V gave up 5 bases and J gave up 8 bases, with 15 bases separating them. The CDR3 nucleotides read TGTGCCAGCTCAACAGGACAGATGGGGGGCTACACCTTC. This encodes CASSTGQMGGYTF.

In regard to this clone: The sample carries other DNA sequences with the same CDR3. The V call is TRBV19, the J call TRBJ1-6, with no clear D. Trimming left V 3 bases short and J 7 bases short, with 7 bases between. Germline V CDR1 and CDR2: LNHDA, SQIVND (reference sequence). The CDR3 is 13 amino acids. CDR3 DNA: TGTGCCAGTAGTATCGCGGGAAATTCACCCCTCCACTTT. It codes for CASSIAGNSPLHF. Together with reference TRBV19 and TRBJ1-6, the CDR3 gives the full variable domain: DGGITQSPKYLFRKEGQNVTLSCEQNLNHDAMYWYRQDPGQGLRLIYYSQIVNDFQKGDIAEGYSVSREKKESFPLTVTSAQKNPTAFYLCASSIAGNSPLHFGNGTRLTVT.

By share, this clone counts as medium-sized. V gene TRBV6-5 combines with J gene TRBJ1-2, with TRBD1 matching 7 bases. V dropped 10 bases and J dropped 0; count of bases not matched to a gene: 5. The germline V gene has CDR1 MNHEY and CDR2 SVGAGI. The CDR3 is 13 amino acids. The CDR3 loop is CATIDRANYGYTF. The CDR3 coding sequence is TGTGCCACAATAGACAGGGCTAACTATGGCTACACCTTC.

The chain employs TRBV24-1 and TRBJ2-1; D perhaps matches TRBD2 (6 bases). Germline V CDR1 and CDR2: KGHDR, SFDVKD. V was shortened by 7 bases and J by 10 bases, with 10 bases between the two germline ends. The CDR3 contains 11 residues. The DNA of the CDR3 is TGTGCCACCAGAAGAGGGAGGGAGCAGTTCTTC. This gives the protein CATRRGREQFF.

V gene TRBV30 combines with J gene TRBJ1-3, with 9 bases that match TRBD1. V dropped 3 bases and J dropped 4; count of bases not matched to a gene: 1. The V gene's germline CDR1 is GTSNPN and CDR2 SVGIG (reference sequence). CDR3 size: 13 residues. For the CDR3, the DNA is TGTGCCTGGAGGACAGGGGGAGGAAACACCATATATTTT. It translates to CAWRTGGGNTIYF.

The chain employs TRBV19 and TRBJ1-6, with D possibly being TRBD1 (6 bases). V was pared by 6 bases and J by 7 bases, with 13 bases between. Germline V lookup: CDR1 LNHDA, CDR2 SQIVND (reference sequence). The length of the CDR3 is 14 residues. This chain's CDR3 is CASRNREGNSPLHF. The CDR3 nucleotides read TGTGCCAGTAGGAACAGGGAAGGGAATTCACCCCTCCACTTT.

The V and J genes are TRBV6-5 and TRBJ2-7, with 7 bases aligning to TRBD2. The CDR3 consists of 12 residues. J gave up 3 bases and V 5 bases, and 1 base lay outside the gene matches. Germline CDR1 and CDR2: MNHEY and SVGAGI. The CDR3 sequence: CASSPGGYEQYF. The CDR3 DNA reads TGTGCCAGCAGTCCGGGGGGCTACGAGCAGTACTTC.

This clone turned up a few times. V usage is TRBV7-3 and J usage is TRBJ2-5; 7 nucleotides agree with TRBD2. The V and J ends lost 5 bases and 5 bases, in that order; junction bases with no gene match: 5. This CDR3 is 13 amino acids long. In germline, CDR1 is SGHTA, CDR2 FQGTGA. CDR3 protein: CASSPGGGETQYF. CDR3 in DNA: TGTGCCAGCAGCCCGGGGGGAGGGGAGACCCAGTACTTC.

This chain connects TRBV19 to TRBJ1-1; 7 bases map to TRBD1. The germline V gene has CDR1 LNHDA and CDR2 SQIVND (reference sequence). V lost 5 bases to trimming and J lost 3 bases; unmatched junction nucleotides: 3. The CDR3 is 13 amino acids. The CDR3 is CASSQGVDTEAFF. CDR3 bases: TGTGCCAGTAGTCAGGGGGTGGACACTGAAGCTTTCTTT.

The CDR3 bases are TGTGCCAGCTCACCACGGGAGGGACCTAATGAAAAACTGTTTTTT. The encoded protein is CASSPREGPNEKLFF. The J gene is TRBJ1-4, the V gene TRBV18; a weak D match, TRBD1 (5 bases). This CDR3 has 15 amino acids. Germline V gives CDR1 KGHSH, CDR2 LQKENI. V lost 1 base, J lost 3 bases, and 9 bases lay in between.